This is a list of T cell receptor beta chains from one sample in a study of cytomegalovirus exposure and HLA in healthy donors. Only in-frame clones appear in the TCRdb table, and some are missing; sequencing was by immunoSEQ multiplex PCR. The table shows over 100,000 clones, with around 73% occurring only once. Sequenced: PBMCs. Every receptor here comes from a female donor in good health and CMV-seronegative. CDR3s include the opening cysteine and the closing phenylalanine or tryptophan. A D gene is named only where the DNA matches it firmly. Only part of the rows carry a size: once, few, many, or a class if the clone is expanded.

D gene	clone size	J gene	V gene	CDR3 protein	CDR3 DNA
NA	few	TRBJ2-7	TRBV5-5	CASSLEPAGISYEQYF	TGTGCCAGCAGCTTGGAGCCGGCGGGGATCTCCTACGAGCAGTACTTC
NA	NA	TRBJ1-2	TRBV4-2	CASTEGTANYGYTF	TGTGCCAGCACCGAGGGAACGGCTAACTATGGCTACACCTTC
TRBD1	NA	TRBJ1-5	TRBV7-9	CASSPDRGNQPQHF	TGTGCCAGCAGCCCTGACAGGGGCAATCAGCCCCAGCATTTT
NA	NA	TRBJ2-5	TRBV11-2	CASSLGHRETQYF	TGTGCCAGCAGCTTGGGCCATCGGGAGACCCAGTACTTC
TRBD1	NA	TRBJ2-1	TRBV13	CASSPDRAWDNEQFF	TGTGCCAGCAGCCCGGACAGGGCATGGGACAATGAGCAGTTCTTC
TRBD2	few	TRBJ2-1	TRBV6-1	CASSDGTSGYNEQFF	TGTGCCAGCAGTGACGGGACTAGCGGGTACAATGAGCAGTTCTTC
NA	NA	TRBJ2-1	TRBV5-5	CASSLGGPSSYNEQFF	TGTGCCAGCAGCTTGGGCGGGCCGAGCTCCTACAATGAGCAGTTCTTC
NA	NA	TRBJ2-7	TRBV10-2	CASSGSERNSYEQYF	TGCGCCAGCAGTGGATCCGAGCGGAACTCCTACGAGCAGTACTTC
NA	NA	TRBJ1-5	TRBV9	CASSAFPNQPQHF	TGTGCCAGCTCCGCGTTTCCCAATCAGCCCCAGCATTTT
NA	NA	TRBJ2-2	TRBV10-3	CAISESETEDTGELFF	TGTGCCATCAGTGAGTCGGAGACAGAAGACACCGGGGAGCTGTTTTTT
TRBD2	NA	TRBJ2-2	TRBV5-1	CASSSIAGGPGGELFF	TGCGCCAGCAGCTCCATAGCGGGAGGGCCTGGCGGGGAGCTGTTTTTT
NA	NA	TRBJ2-7	TRBV30	CAWSQARDKQYF	TGTGCCTGGTCCCAAGCCCGGGACAAGCAGTACTTC
NA	once	TRBJ2-7	TRBV28	CASSSRTYEQYF	TGTGCCAGCAGTTCCAGGACCTACGAGCAGTACTTC
TRBD2	once	TRBJ2-3	TRBV5-1	CASSIGTSGSGDTQYF	TGCGCCAGCAGCATAGGGACTAGCGGGAGTGGAGATACGCAGTATTTT
TRBD2	NA	TRBJ2-1	TRBV7-9	CASSLGAGELGEQFF	TGTGCCAGCAGCTTAGGGGCGGGGGAGTTGGGTGAGCAGTTCTTC
NA	NA	TRBJ2-7	TRBV19	CASISDLAYEQYF	TGTGCCAGTATCTCGGACTTAGCCTACGAGCAGTACTTC
TRBD2	NA	TRBJ2-1	TRBV16	CASSQLVGLAGVRRTHEQFF	TGTGCCAGCAGCCAATTAGTGGGGCTAGCGGGAGTCCGGAGAACACATGAGCAGTTCTTC